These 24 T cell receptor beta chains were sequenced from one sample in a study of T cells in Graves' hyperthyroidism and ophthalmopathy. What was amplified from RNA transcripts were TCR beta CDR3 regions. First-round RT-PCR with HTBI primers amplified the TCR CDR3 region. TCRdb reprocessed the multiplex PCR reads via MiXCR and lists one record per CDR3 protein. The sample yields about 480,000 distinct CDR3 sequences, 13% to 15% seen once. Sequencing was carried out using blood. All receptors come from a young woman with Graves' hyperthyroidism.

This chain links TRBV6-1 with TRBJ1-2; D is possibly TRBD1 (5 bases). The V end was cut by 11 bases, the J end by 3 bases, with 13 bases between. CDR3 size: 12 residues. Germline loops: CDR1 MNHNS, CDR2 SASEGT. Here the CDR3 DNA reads TGTGCCGCCTGGGGGGTAGACTATGGCTACACCTTC. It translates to CAAWGVDYGYTF.

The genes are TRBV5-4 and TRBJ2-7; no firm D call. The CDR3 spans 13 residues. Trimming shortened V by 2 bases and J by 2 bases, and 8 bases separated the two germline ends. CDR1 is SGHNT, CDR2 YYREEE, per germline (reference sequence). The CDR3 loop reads CASSLEGPYEQYF. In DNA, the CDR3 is TGTGCCAGCAGCTTAGAAGGCCCCTACGAGCAGTACTTC. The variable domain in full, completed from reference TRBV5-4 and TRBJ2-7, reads ETGVTQSPTHLIKTRGQQVTLRCSSQSGHNTVSWYQQALGQGPQFIFQYYREEENGRGNFPPRFSGLQFPNYSSELNVNALELDDSALYLCASSLEGPYEQYFGPGTRLTVT.

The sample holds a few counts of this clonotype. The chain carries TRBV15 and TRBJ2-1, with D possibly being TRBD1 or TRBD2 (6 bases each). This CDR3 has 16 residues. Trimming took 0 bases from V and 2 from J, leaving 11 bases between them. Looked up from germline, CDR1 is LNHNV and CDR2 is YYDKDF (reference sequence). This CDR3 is CATSRDPGGAYNEQFF. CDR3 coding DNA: TGTGCCACCAGCAGAGATCCCGGGGGCGCCTACAATGAGCAGTTCTTC.

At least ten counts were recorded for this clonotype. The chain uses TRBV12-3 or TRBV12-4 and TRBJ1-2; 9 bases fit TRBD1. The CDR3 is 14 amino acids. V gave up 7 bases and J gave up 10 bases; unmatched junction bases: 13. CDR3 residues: CASTRRTQGATYTF. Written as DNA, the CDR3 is TGTGCCAGCACCCGCCGCACACAGGGGGCGACCTACACCTTC.

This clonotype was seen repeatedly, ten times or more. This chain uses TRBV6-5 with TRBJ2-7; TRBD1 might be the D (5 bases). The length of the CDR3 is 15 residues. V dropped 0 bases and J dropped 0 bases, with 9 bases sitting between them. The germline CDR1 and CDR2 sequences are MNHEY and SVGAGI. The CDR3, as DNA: TGTGCCAGCAGTTACTCGTTACAGGCCTCCTACGAGCAGTACTTC. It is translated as CASSYSLQASYEQYF.

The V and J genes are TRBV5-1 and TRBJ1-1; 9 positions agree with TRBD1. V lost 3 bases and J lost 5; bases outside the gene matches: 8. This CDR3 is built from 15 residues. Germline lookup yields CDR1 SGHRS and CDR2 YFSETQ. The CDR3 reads CASSYQTGGRTEAFF. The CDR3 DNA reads TGCGCCAGCAGCTACCAGACAGGGGGGCGAACTGAAGCTTTCTTT.

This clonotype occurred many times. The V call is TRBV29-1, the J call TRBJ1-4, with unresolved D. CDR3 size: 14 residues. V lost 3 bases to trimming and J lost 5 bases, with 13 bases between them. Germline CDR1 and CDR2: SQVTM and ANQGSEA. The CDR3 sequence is CSVEEVAVNEKLFF. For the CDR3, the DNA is TGCAGCGTTGAGGAAGTGGCAGTAAATGAAAAACTGTTTTTT.

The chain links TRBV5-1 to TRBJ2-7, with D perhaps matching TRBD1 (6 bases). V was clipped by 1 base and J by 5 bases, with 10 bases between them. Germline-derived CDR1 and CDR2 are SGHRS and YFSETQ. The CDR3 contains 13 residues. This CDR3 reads CASSLSGVDEQYV. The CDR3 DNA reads TGCGCCAGCAGCTTGTCAGGGGTGGACGAGCAGTACGTC.

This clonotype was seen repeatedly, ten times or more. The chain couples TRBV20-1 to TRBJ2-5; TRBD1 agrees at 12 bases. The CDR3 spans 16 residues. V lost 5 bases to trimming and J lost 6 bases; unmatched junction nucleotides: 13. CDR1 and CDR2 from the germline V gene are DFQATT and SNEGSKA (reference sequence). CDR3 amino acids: CSALPRDRGPSQTQYF. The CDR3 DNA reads TGCAGTGCTCTCCCCCGGGACAGGGGGCCGAGCCAGACCCAGTACTTC.

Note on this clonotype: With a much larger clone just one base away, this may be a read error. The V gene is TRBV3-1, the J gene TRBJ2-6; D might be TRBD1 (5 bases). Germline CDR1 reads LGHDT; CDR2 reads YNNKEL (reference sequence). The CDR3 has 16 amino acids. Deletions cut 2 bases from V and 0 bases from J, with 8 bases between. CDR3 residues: CASSQMGPSGANVLTF. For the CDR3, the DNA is TGTGCCAGCAGCCAAATGGGGCCCTCTGGGGCCAACGTCCTGACTTTC.

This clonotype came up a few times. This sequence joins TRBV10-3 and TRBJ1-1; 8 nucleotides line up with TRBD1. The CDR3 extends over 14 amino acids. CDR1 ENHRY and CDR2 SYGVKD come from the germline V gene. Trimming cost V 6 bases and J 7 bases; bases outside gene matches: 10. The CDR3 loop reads CAIRHSTGESEAFF. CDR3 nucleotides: TGTGCCATCAGACACTCGACAGGGGAGAGTGAAGCTTTCTTT.

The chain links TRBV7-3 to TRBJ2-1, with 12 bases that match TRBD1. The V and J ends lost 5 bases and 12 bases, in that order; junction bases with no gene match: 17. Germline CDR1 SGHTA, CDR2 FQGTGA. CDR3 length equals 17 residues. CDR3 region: CASSRNGGGTGGAGQFF. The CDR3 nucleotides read TGTGCCAGCAGCCGTAACGGGGGTGGGACAGGGGGCGCAGGGCAGTTCTTC.

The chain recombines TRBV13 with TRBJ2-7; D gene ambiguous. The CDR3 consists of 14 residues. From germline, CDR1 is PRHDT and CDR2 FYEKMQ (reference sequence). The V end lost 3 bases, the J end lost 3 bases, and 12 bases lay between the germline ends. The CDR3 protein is CASSLGLDNYEQYF. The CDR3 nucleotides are TGTGCCAGCAGCTTGGGCCTAGACAACTACGAGCAGTACTTC.

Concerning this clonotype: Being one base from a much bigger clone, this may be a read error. The CDR3 DNA follows: TGTGCCGGCACCCTCTCGGACAGGGAGGGTGGCTACACCTTC. Amino acids: CAGTLSDREGGYTF. V usage is TRBV12-3 or TRBV12-4 and J usage is TRBJ1-2, with 8 bases matching TRBD1. The CDR3 covers 14 residues. The trim removed 11 bases at V and 7 bases at J, leaving 15 bases unmatched.

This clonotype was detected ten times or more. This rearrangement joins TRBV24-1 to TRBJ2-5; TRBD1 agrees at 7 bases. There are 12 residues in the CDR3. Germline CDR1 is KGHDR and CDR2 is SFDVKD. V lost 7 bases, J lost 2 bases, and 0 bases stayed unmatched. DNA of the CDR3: TGTGCCACCAGGGGACAGCAAGAGACCCAGTACTTC. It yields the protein CATRGQQETQYF.

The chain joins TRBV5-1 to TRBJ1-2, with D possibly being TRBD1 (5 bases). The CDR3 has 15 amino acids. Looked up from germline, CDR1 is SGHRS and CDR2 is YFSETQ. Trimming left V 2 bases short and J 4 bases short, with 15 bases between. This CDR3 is CASSLSGPRVYGYTF. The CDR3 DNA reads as TGCGCCAGCAGCTTATCGGGGCCCCGGGTCTATGGCTACACCTTC.

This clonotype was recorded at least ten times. CDR3 region: CASGLSGDNEQFF. The DNA of the CDR3 is TGTGCCAGCGGACTTAGCGGTGACAATGAGCAGTTCTTC. The J gene is TRBJ2-1, the V gene TRBV12-3 or TRBV12-4; D perhaps matches TRBD2 (6 bases). With 8 bases removed from V and 5 bases from J, the gap between germline ends came to 13 bases. The CDR3 has 13 residues.

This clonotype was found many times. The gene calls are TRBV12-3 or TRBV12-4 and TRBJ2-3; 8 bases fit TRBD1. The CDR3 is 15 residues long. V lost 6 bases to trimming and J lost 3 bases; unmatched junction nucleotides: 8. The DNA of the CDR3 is TGTGCCAGCAGCCAAAAGGACAGGGCGACAGATACGCAGTATTTT. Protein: CASSQKDRATDTQYF.

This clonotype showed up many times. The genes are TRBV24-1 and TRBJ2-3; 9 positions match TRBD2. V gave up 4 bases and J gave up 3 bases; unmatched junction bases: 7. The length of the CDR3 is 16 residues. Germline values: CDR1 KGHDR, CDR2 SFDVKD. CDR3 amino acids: CATSESRAGGTDTQYF. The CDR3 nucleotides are TGTGCCACCAGTGAGTCCCGCGCGGGAGGGACAGATACGCAGTATTTT.

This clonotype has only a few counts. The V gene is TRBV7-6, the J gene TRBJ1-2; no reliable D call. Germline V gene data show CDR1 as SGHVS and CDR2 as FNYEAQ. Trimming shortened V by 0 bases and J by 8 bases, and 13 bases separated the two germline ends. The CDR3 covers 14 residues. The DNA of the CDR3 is TGTGCCAGCAGCTTAGCTCCCGGGAGCTACGGCTACACCTTC. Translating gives CASSLAPGSYGYTF. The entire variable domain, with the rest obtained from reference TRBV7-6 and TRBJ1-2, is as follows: GAGVSQSPRYKVTKRGQDVALRCDPISGHVSLYWYRQALGQGPEFLTYFNYEAQQDKSGLPNDRFSAERPEGSISTLTIQRTEQRDSAMYRCASSLAPGSYGYTFGSGTRLTVV.

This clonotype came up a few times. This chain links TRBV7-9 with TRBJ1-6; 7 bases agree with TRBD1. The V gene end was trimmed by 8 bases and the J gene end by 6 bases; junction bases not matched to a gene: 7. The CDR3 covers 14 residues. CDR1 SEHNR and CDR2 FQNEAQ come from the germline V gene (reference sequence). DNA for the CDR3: TGTGCCAGCTGTTGGGACAGTGGTAATTCACCCCTCCACTTT. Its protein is CASCWDSGNSPLHF. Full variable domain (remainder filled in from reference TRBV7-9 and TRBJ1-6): DTGVSQNPRHKITKRGQNVTFRCDPISEHNRLYWYRQTLGQGPEFLTYFQNEAQLEKSRLLSDRFSAERPKGSFSTLEIQRTEQGDSAMYLCASCWDSGNSPLHFGNGTRLTVT.

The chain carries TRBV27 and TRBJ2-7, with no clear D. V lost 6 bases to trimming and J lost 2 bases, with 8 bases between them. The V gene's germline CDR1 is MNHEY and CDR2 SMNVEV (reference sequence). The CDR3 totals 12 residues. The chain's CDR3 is CASRGSPYEQYV. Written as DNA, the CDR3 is TGTGCCAGCAGGGGAAGCCCCTACGAGCAGTACGTC.

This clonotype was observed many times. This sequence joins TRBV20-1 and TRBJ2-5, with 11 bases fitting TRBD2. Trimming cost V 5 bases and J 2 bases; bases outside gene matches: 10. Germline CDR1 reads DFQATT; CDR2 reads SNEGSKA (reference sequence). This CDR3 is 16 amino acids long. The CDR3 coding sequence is TGCAGTGCTCTCCCATCGGGACTAGCGGTTCAAGAGACCCAGTACTTC. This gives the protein CSALPSGLAVQETQYF.

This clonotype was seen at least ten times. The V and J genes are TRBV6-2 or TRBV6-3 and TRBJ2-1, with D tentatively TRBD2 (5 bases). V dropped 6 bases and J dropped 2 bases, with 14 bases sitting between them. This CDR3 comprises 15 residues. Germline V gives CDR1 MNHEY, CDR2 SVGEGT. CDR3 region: CASSAPRGPYNEQFF. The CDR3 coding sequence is TGTGCCAGCAGCGCCCCTCGCGGGCCCTACAATGAGCAGTTCTTC.